These 15 T cell receptor beta chains were sequenced from one sample in a study of blood T cell repertoires in COVID-19. Profiled with immunoSEQ multiplex PCR; TCRdb holds only in-frame clones, not every one. Of roughly 300,000 clones detected, roughly 86% appear once; the ten largest clones hold less than 6%. Sample: PBMCs or T cells enriched from blood (not recorded which). Source of these receptors: a woman in her 30s who had recovered from COVID-19.

This chain links TRBV28 with TRBJ1-2, with D possibly being TRBD1 (5 bases). Germline assignment: CDR1 MDHEN and CDR2 SYDVKM. CDR3 length: 14 residues. Trimming removed 6 bases from V and 0 bases from J, with 11 bases in between. The CDR3 region has the DNA TGTGCCAGCAGGGGGGGTGCCACTAACTATGGCTACACCTTC. Its protein is CASRGGATNYGYTF.

The genes are TRBV5-1 and TRBJ2-2; the D is unclear. CDR3 size: 13 residues. Germline CDR1 reads SGHRS; CDR2 reads YFSETQ. Between the trimmed V and J ends, which lost 2 bases and 6 bases, there was a span of 8 bases. CDR3 sequence (DNA): TGCGCCAGCAGCTTTCTCGTAGCCGGGGAGCTGTTTTTT. As protein: CASSFLVAGELFF.

V and J are TRBV6-5 and TRBJ1-1; 9 bases are a match to TRBD1. V shed 5 bases, J shed 4 bases, and the junction held 2 bases outside the gene matches. CDR1 is MNHEY, CDR2 SVGAGI, per germline. The CDR3 extends over 13 amino acids. The CDR3 coding sequence is TGTGCCAGCAGTACAGGGGGCGGCACTGAAGCTTTCTTT. It encodes CASSTGGGTEAFF.

This chain links TRBV19 with TRBJ1-1; unclear D gene. V was shortened by 5 bases and J by 4 bases, with 17 bases between the two germline ends. The CDR3 loop spans 15 amino acids. Germline CDR1 and CDR2: LNHDA and SQIVND (reference sequence). For the CDR3, the DNA is TGTGCCAGTAGTCCGGTGTCCCGGCGGAGCACTGAAGCTTTCTTT. Translating it yields CASSPVSRRSTEAFF.

This clone turned up a few times. The chain links TRBV7-8 to TRBJ1-3; D remains ambiguous. V lost 5 bases, J lost 4 bases, and 12 bases lay in between. Germline V CDR1 and CDR2: SGHVS, FQNEAQ. The CDR3 is made up of 14 amino acids. DNA of the CDR3: TGTGCCAGCAGCCCCGGGGTGGCGGGAAACACCATATATTTT. Protein: CASSPGVAGNTIYF.

This clone has just one count. The chain has TRBV5-1 and TRBJ2-5; TRBD1 is a possible D gene (7 bases). V lost 5 bases, J lost 7 bases, and 15 bases lay in between. This CDR3 spans 13 amino acids. Germline lookup yields CDR1 SGHRS and CDR2 YFSETQ. CDR3: CASREGAWGTQYF. For the CDR3, the DNA is TGCGCCAGCAGGGAGGGGGCCTGGGGGACCCAGTACTTC.

This clone was counted between two and nine times. The gene calls are TRBV6-5 and TRBJ1-6, with TRBD1 identical over 7 bases. The J segment lost 7 bases and the V segment lost 6 bases, leaving 9 bases of the junction unmatched. This CDR3 spans 15 amino acids. Per the germline V gene, CDR1 is MNHEY and CDR2 is SVGAGI. The CDR3 loop is CASRPRQGMNSPLHF. DNA of the CDR3: TGTGCCAGCAGGCCCAGACAGGGAATGAATTCACCCCTCCACTTT.

This sequence joins TRBV5-1 and TRBJ2-7; 8 nucleotides agree with TRBD2. V trimming: 0 bases; J trimming: 6 bases; junction bases outside the gene matches: 11. The CDR3 runs 16 residues. CDR1 and CDR2 from the germline V gene are SGHRS and YFSETQ. The CDR3 protein is CASSLGPSGGGGEQYF. For the CDR3, the DNA is TGCGCCAGCAGCTTGGGGCCAAGCGGGGGCGGCGGCGAGCAGTACTTC. Full variable domain (missing parts from reference TRBV5-1 and TRBJ2-7): KAGVTQTPRYLIKTRGQQVTLSCSPISGHRSVSWYQQTPGQGLQFLFEYFSETQRNKGNFPGRFSGRQFSNSRSEMNVSTLELGDSALYLCASSLGPSGGGGEQYFGPGTRLTVT.

The chain joins TRBV3-1 (or the pseudogene TRBV3-2) to TRBJ1-6, with unresolved D. Trimming removed 2 bases at V and 10 bases at J, with 12 bases between. CDR3 length: 14 amino acids. CDR1 is LGHDT, CDR2 YNNKEL, per germline (reference sequence). The CDR3 DNA reads as TGTGCCAGCAGCCAATTGGAGGCTTTGTCACCCCTCCACTTT. As protein: CASSQLEALSPLHF.

This clone occurred a few times. The V and J genes are TRBV7-9 and TRBJ1-1; no clear D gene. Trimming removed 1 base from V and 10 bases from J, with 13 bases in between. The CDR3 consists of 13 residues. In germline, CDR1 is SEHNR, CDR2 FQNEAQ (reference sequence). The CDR3 sequence is CASSLDVQAGAFF. The CDR3 nucleotides are TGTGCCAGCAGCTTAGATGTGCAGGCGGGAGCTTTCTTT. Together with reference TRBV7-9 and TRBJ1-1, the CDR3 gives the full variable domain: DTGVSQNPRHKITKRGQNVTFRCDPISEHNRLYWYRQTLGQGPEFLTYFQNEAQLEKSRLLSDRFSAERPKGSFSTLEIQRTEQGDSAMYLCASSLDVQAGAFFGQGTRLTVV.

This clone came up a few times. The chain employs TRBV9 and TRBJ1-2; 7 positions match TRBD1. The germline V gene encodes CDR1 SGDLS and CDR2 YYNGEE. V lost 0 bases to trimming and J lost 4 bases; unmatched junction nucleotides: 0. The CDR3 extends over 13 amino acids. CDR3: CASSVDRGYGYTF. The CDR3 DNA reads TGTGCCAGCAGCGTAGACAGGGGCTATGGCTACACCTTC.

The chain recombines TRBV2 with TRBJ2-2, with TRBD1 matching 9 bases. CDR1 is SNHLY and CDR2 is FYNNEI in the germline V gene. J gave up 5 bases and V 7 bases, and 2 bases lay outside the gene matches. The length of the CDR3 is 13 residues. CDR3 protein: CASTGQGTGELFF. Here the CDR3 DNA reads TGTGCCAGCACCGGACAGGGGACCGGGGAGCTGTTTTTT.

This rearrangement joins TRBV28 to TRBJ2-5, with TRBD1 matching 8 bases. CDR3 size: 17 residues. Germline CDR1 reads MDHEN; CDR2 reads SYDVKM. V shed 3 bases and J 4 bases; nucleotides not matched to a gene: 13. CDR3 region: CASSFFGQGEGSETQYF. The CDR3 DNA is TGTGCCAGCAGTTTTTTTGGACAGGGAGAAGGATCAGAGACCCAGTACTTC.

J is TRBJ1-1 and V is TRBV10-1; possible D gene TRBD1, 5 bases. There are 14 residues in the CDR3. Trimming removed 6 bases at V and 1 base at J, with 12 bases between. The germline V gene encodes CDR1 WNHNN and CDR2 SYGVQD (reference sequence). CDR3 DNA sequence: TGCGCCAGCAGGGACACAGGACAGAACACTGAAGCTTTCTTT. Encoded protein: CASRDTGQNTEAFF.

The V gene is TRBV7-6, the J gene TRBJ2-3, with 9 bases lining up with TRBD1. V lost 3 bases, J lost 6 bases, and 7 bases stayed unmatched. Germline V CDR1 and CDR2: SGHVS, FNYEAQ. CDR3 length: 15 residues. CDR3 amino acids: CASSFGTGSSDTQYF. The CDR3 nucleotides read TGTGCCAGCAGCTTCGGGACAGGGAGTTCCGATACGCAGTATTTT. The complete variable domain, with remaining parts taken from reference TRBV7-6 and TRBJ2-3, reads GAGVSQSPRYKVTKRGQDVALRCDPISGHVSLYWYRQALGQGPEFLTYFNYEAQQDKSGLPNDRFSAERPEGSISTLTIQRTEQRDSAMYRCASSFGTGSSDTQYFGPGTRLTVL.